The 24 T cell receptor beta chains listed next were all sequenced from one sample in a study of T cell changes during pregnancy in multiple sclerosis. Sequenced by immunoSEQ multiplex PCR; TCRdb stores in-frame clones only, minus some. Of approximately 35,000 clones listed, about 92% are singletons. Material for sequencing was PBMCs (not recorded whether the cells were cultured). These receptors originate from a female donor with multiple sclerosis, enrolled in a pregnancy study.

The chain employs TRBV18 and TRBJ1-1, with D possibly TRBD1 on 5 matching bases. Germline V gives CDR1 KGHSH, CDR2 LQKENI. The CDR3 is 17 residues long. Trimming shortened V by 2 bases and J by 5 bases, and 21 bases separated the two germline ends. The CDR3 region has the DNA TGTGCCAGCTCACCAAATGGAGTCGGGGGAGCAGGAACTGAAGCTTTCTTT. Translated: CASSPNGVGGAGTEAFF.

J is TRBJ2-7 and V is TRBV7-8; 7 positions agree with TRBD2. The CDR3 extends over 13 amino acids. V lost 5 bases to trimming and J lost 4 bases; unmatched junction nucleotides: 5. CDR1 is SGHVS, CDR2 FQNEAQ, per germline. The CDR3 spells CASSGGGDYEQYF. Here the CDR3 DNA reads TGTGCCAGCAGCGGGGGAGGGGATTACGAGCAGTACTTC.

Notes on this clone: The junction does not match germline at one end; this may be a read error. The chain is built from TRBV7-7 and TRBJ2-2, with D perhaps TRBD2 (6 bases). Germline assignment: CDR1 SSHAT and CDR2 FNYEAQ (reference sequence). CDR3 length: 12 amino acids. The CDR3 reads CASTGETGELFF. The CDR3 bases are TGTGCTAGCACGGGGGAAACCGGGGAGCTGTTTTTT.

The CDR3 bases are TGTGCCAGCTCACTTTCGGGACAGGGGACGGATCAGCCCCAGCATTTT. It encodes CASSLSGQGTDQPQHF. The rearrangement joins TRBV18 to TRBJ1-5, with 10 bases fitting TRBD1. The junction had 8 bases not matched to a gene; V was cut back by 4 bases and J by 5 bases. CDR3 length: 16 residues. Germline V gene data show CDR1 as KGHSH and CDR2 as LQKENI.

The V call is TRBV7-2, the J call TRBJ1-2; TRBD1 matches 7 bases. The CDR3 is 15 residues long. The V gene end was trimmed by 1 base and the J gene end by 3 bases; junction bases not matched to a gene: 5. Looked up from germline, CDR1 is SGHTA and CDR2 is FQGNSA. The CDR3 nucleotides read TGTGCCAGCAGCTTAGACCCAGACAGGGACTATGGCTACACCTTC. Translated, it gives CASSLDPDRDYGYTF.

The chain is built from TRBV4-2 and TRBJ2-1, with D possibly matching TRBD2 (6 bases). This CDR3 is 13 amino acids long. CDR1 is LGHNA and CDR2 is YNFKEQ in the germline V gene. Deletions cut 4 bases from V and 4 bases from J, with 8 bases between. For the CDR3, the DNA is TGTGCCAGCAGCCGGGACTCGTACAATGAGCAGTTCTTC. Translating it yields CASSRDSYNEQFF.

V is TRBV19 and J is TRBJ2-2; 11 bases agree with TRBD2. The junction had 4 bases not matched to a gene; V was cut back by 7 bases and J by 0 bases. Germline CDR1 LNHDA, CDR2 SQIVND (reference sequence). The CDR3 is 16 amino acids. Here the CDR3 DNA reads TGTGCCAGTACCCCTAGCGGGAGGACGAACACCGGGGAGCTGTTTTTT. Protein: CASTPSGRTNTGELFF. Filled out from reference TRBV19 and TRBJ2-2, the complete variable domain reads DGGITQSPKYLFRKEGQNVTLSCEQNLNHDAMYWYRQDPGQGLRLIYYSQIVNDFQKGDIAEGYSVSREKKESFPLTVTSAQKNPTAFYLCASTPSGRTNTGELFFGEGSRLTVL.

V and J are TRBV5-6 and TRBJ1-1; D is undetermined. The germline gives CDR1 SGHDT, CDR2 YYEEEE. V was shortened by 0 bases and J by 4 bases, with 13 bases between the two germline ends. This CDR3 is 15 amino acids long. As DNA, the CDR3 is TGTGCCAGCAGCTTGGGGGCAGCGGGTTTCACTGAAGCTTTCTTT. Its protein is CASSLGAAGFTEAFF.

This chain joins TRBV6-1 and TRBJ2-7, with D uncertain. The CDR3 spans 16 residues. Trimming shortened V by 1 base and J by 2 bases, and 15 bases separated the two germline ends. Germline V gives CDR1 MNHNS, CDR2 SASEGT. The CDR3 loop reads CASSEGPAVLPYEQYF. The CDR3 DNA sequence: TGTGCCAGCAGTGAAGGGCCAGCAGTCCTACCCTACGAGCAGTACTTC.

The rearrangement uses TRBV11-2 and TRBJ2-2; TRBD2 aligns across 7 bases. The CDR3 length is 16 residues. Germline V gene sequence: CDR1 SGHAT, CDR2 FQNNGV. J lost 7 bases, V lost 8 bases, and 16 bases had no gene match. The CDR3 DNA follows: TGTGCCAGCCCTCCGGGGCGGGAGAATAATGGCGGGGAGCTGTTTTTT. As protein: CASPPGRENNGGELFF.

This chain links TRBV7-9 with TRBJ2-1; 10 nucleotides line up with TRBD2. Trimming removed 8 bases from V and 6 bases from J; junction bases left unmatched: 4. Looked up from germline, CDR1 is SEHNR and CDR2 is FQNEAQ (reference sequence). The CDR3 has 13 amino acids. CDR3 residues: CASFWTSGNEQFF. The CDR3, as DNA: TGTGCCAGCTTTTGGACTAGCGGCAATGAGCAGTTCTTC.

The rearrangement joins TRBV2 to TRBJ2-7; D may match TRBD1 or TRBD2 (6 bases each). Germline loops: CDR1 SNHLY, CDR2 FYNNEI. The CDR3 has 14 residues. The V and J ends lost 7 bases and 4 bases respectively, with 17 bases between them. The CDR3 nucleotides read TGTGCCAGCACAGGGGCTAGCGTAGAGTACGAGCAGTACTTC. This sequence encodes CASTGASVEYEQYF.

J is TRBJ1-2 and V is TRBV10-2; TRBD1 matches at 8 bases. Per germline, CDR1 WSHSY and CDR2 SAAADI. The CDR3 is 12 amino acids. Trimming took 10 bases from V and 6 from J; bases not matched to a gene: 7. In DNA form, the CDR3 reads TGCGCCACCTCAGGGGGCGATCATGGCTACACCTTC. Translated, it gives CATSGGDHGYTF.

This chain connects TRBV7-6 to TRBJ2-5; D possibly corresponds to TRBD1 (5 bases). Near its end, the DNA agrees better with TRBJ2-7, so the J call may be wrong. Germline CDR1 SGHVS, CDR2 FNYEAQ. This CDR3 has 16 residues. The CDR3: CASSLQTRENSYEQYF. The CDR3 bases are TGTGCCAGCAGCTTACAGACCAGGGAAAACTCCTACGAGCAGTACTTC.

This chain joins TRBV30 and TRBJ2-5; the D gene is possibly TRBD2 (6 bases). V was shortened by 3 bases and J by 3 bases, with 14 bases between the two germline ends. The CDR3 spans 14 residues. Germline lookup yields CDR1 GTSNPN and CDR2 SVGIG (reference sequence). The CDR3 DNA reads TGTGCCTGGAGGAAAGCGGGTACTAAAGAGACCCAGTACTTC. Amino acids: CAWRKAGTKETQYF.

For the CDR3, the DNA is TGTGCCAGTAGTATATGGCTCGTCGGAACCGGGGAGCTGTTTTTT. It encodes CASSIWLVGTGELFF. The chain is built from TRBV19 and TRBJ2-2; D not resolved. CDR1 LNHDA and CDR2 SQIVND come from the germline V gene (reference sequence). This CDR3 is built from 15 residues. V lost 2 bases, J lost 5 bases, and 12 bases lay in between.

This rearrangement joins TRBV27 to TRBJ1-5; D perhaps matches TRBD1 (6 bases). V was pared by 0 bases and J by 6 bases, with 9 bases between. CDR3 length: 14 amino acids. Germline assignment: CDR1 MNHEY and CDR2 SMNVEV (reference sequence). CDR3 sequence: CASSLSGAGQPQHF. In DNA form, the CDR3 reads TGTGCCAGCAGTTTATCGGGGGCGGGTCAGCCCCAGCATTTT.

The chain joins TRBV14 to TRBJ2-5, with D possibly being TRBD2 (6 bases). The V end was cut by 6 bases, the J end by 1 base, with 15 bases between. The CDR3 sequence is 15 residues long. From germline, CDR1 is SGHDN and CDR2 FVKESK. CDR3 in DNA: TGTGCCAGCAGTGGGTACCTAGCGCCCCAAGAGACCCAGTACTTC. It encodes CASSGYLAPQETQYF.

A single count supports this clone. This rearrangement joins TRBV19 to TRBJ1-2; perhaps TRBD1 as D (5 bases). The CDR3 covers 13 residues. Germline V lookup: CDR1 LNHDA, CDR2 SQIVND (reference sequence). V lost 4 bases to trimming and J lost 5 bases, with 11 bases between them. CDR3 in DNA: TGTGCCAGTAGTAGCAGGGTGTGGTATGGCTACACCTTC. Its translation: CASSSRVWYGYTF.

This clone was detected once. The chain has TRBV18 and TRBJ1-2, with 7 positions matching TRBD1. Germline V CDR1 and CDR2: KGHSH, LQKENI. This CDR3 has 15 residues. V lost 4 bases, J lost 5 bases, and 10 bases stayed unmatched. As DNA, the CDR3 is TGTGCCAGCTCACTGACCCCGACAGGGCTTTATGGCTACACCTTC. Encoded protein: CASSLTPTGLYGYTF.

This clone was seen more than once but under ten times. This chain uses TRBV19 with TRBJ1-1, with D tentatively TRBD1 (6 bases). Trimming left V 5 bases short and J 8 bases short, with 12 bases between. CDR3 length: 12 amino acids. The germline gives CDR1 LNHDA, CDR2 SQIVND (reference sequence). The CDR3 reads CASSLFTGEAFF. CDR3 nucleotides: TGTGCCAGTAGTCTATTCACAGGGGAAGCTTTCTTT.

The gene calls are TRBV29-1 and TRBJ1-1; tentatively, D is TRBD1 (5 bases). Looked up from germline, CDR1 is SQVTM and CDR2 is ANQGSEA. This CDR3 is 15 amino acids long. Trimming stripped 7 bases from V and 3 bases from J, with 21 bases between. The CDR3 nucleotides are TGCAGCGCCGATAATAGAGGGTCCAGGGACACTGAAGCTTTCTTT. Residues: CSADNRGSRDTEAFF.

V gene TRBV5-1 combines with J gene TRBJ2-3; possibly TRBD1 or TRBD2 for D (5 bases each). The germline gives CDR1 SGHRS, CDR2 YFSETQ. The length of the CDR3 is 16 residues. Trimming took off 6 bases at V and 2 bases at J, with 19 bases between the two ends. CDR3 nucleotides: TGCGCCAGCACCCTGGGACCGTCACCGGCCACAGATACGCAGTATTTT. Translating gives CASTLGPSPATDTQYF. Combining the CDR3 with reference TRBV5-1 and TRBJ2-3 gives the whole variable domain KAGVTQTPRYLIKTRGQQVTLSCSPISGHRSVSWYQQTPGQGLQFLFEYFSETQRNKGNFPGRFSGRQFSNSRSEMNVSTLELGDSALYLCASTLGPSPATDTQYFGPGTRLTVL.

This rearrangement joins TRBV11-2 to TRBJ1-5; D gene ambiguous. Germline V gene lookup returns CDR1 SGHAT and CDR2 FQNNGV. V dropped 2 bases and J dropped 7 bases, with 9 bases sitting between them. CDR3 size: 13 residues. The CDR3 loop reads CASSLTGGQPQHF. CDR3 DNA sequence: TGTGCCAGCAGCTTAACGGGTGGGCAGCCCCAGCATTTT.